This record looks at one T cell receptor (beta chain) sequence and its context. Its antigen remains unidentified. Pooled samples include second doses given at about 4 or 12 weeks. The CDR3 consists of 13 residues. Looked up from germline, CDR1 is SGHTA and CDR2 is FQGNSA. Trimming took 2 bases from V and 9 from J, leaving 13 bases between them. The data derive from a study of T cell responses to AZD1222 COVID-19 vaccine. Sequenced by immunoSEQ multiplex PCR; TCRdb stores in-frame clones only, minus some. The repertoire holds 150,000 to 200,000 clones, more than 70% seen once, with about 24% in the top ten. Study results and limitations: Spike-wide coverage was observed for vaccine-associated CD4 TCRs, with dominant responses at 160-218 and 743-854. The donor cohort was predominantly white British with a female majority, and clonal diversity may have been underestimated. Spike-specific TCR breadth and depth grew following two AZD1222 doses.

The chain employs TRBV7-2 and TRBJ2-5; no reliable D call. The clonotype was recovered from an adult who received the AZD1222 COVID-19 vaccine. This material consisted of peripheral blood, taken 28 days after the second AZD1222 dose. CDR3 sequence (DNA): TGTGCCAGCAGCTTACAGGAGAGACTGGCCCAGTACTTC. This codes for CASSLQERLAQYF.